Listed below are T cell receptor beta chains from one sample, sequenced in a study of post-analysis software for immune sequencing data. TCRdb reprocessed the PCR reads with MiXCR, giving one entry per CDR3 protein. The sample lists 550,000 to 700,000 distinct CDR3 sequences; 44% were seen once. Sequencing input: blood. These receptors originate from a girl between 5 and 17 years old with multiple sclerosis. Both conserved end residues are part of each CDR3. The D gene is left open where the match is weak. Not every row has a clone size; where given, it reads once, few, many or a size class.

J: TRBJ2-7
D: TRBD1
V: TRBV4-2
size: .
length: 15
DNA: TGTGCCAGCAGCCAAGAGGGACAGGGCGTGGGAGAGCAGTACTTC
CDR3: CASSQEGQGVGEQYF

J: TRBJ2-3
D: .
V: TRBV20-1
size: .
length: 14
DNA: TGCAGTGCTAGAACGCGAGATACCACAGATACGCAGTATTTT
CDR3: CSARTRDTTDTQYF

J: TRBJ2-7
D: TRBD2
V: TRBV20-1
size: .
length: 12
DNA: TGCAGTGCTAAGACTAGCGGGTACGAGCAGTACTTC
CDR3: CSAKTSGYEQYF

J: TRBJ1-1
D: .
V: TRBV7-9
size: .
length: 15
DNA: TGTGCCAGCAGGTCGTGGCGGGCCAGTTACACTGAAGCTTTCTTT
CDR3: CASRSWRASYTEAFF

J: TRBJ2-1
D: TRBD2
V: TRBV15
size: few
length: 16
DNA: TGTGCCACCAGCAGAGTACCCTCCGGGGGGGCCAATGAGCAGTTCTTC
CDR3: CATSRVPSGGANEQFF

J: TRBJ2-7
D: .
V: TRBV7-9
size: .
length: 14
DNA: TGTGCCAGCAGCTCAGCGCCCGCGTTCTACGAGCAGTACTTC
CDR3: CASSSAPAFYEQYF

J: TRBJ2-7
D: TRBD2
V: TRBV13
size: .
length: 15
DNA: TGCGCCAGCAGCTCCCCGGGACTAAACTCGGCCAAGCAGTACTTC
CDR3: CASSSPGLNSAKQYF

J: TRBJ1-5
D: TRBD1
V: TRBV12-3/TRBV12-4
size: once
length: 15
DNA: TGTGCCGGCAGACCCAGGGGGTACGACAATCAGCCCCAGCATTTT
CDR3: CAGRPRGYDNQPQHF

J: TRBJ2-7
D: TRBD2
V: TRBV11-3
size: .
length: 15
DNA: TGTGCCAGCAGCTCCGGGGCTAGCGGGACCTACGAGCAGTACTTC
CDR3: CASSSGASGTYEQYF

J: TRBJ1-2
D: .
V: TRBV20-1
size: few
length: 13
DNA: TGCAGTGCTAGAGCGACAACCAACTATGGCTACACCTTC
CDR3: CSARATTNYGYTF

J: TRBJ2-1
D: .
V: TRBV29-1
size: few
length: 14
DNA: TGCAGCGGCTGCTACCCTGGGTCCTACAATGAGCAGTTCTTC
CDR3: CSGCYPGSYNEQFF

J: TRBJ1-1
D: .
V: TRBV7-9
size: once
length: 15
DNA: TGTGCCAGCAGCTTAGCCGGGACCGGGGACACTGAAGCTTTCTTT
CDR3: CASSLAGTGDTEAFF

J: TRBJ2-1
D: .
V: TRBV3-1
size: once
length: 17
DNA: TGTGCCAGCAGCCAACTGGGGAGGGGGGGGCCGAACAATGAGCAGTTCTTC
CDR3: CASSQLGRGGPNNEQFF

J: TRBJ2-3
D: TRBD2
V: TRBV4-1
size: few
length: 17
DNA: TGCGCCAGCAGCCCCAAGGGACTAGCGGGAAGCACAGATACGCAGTATTTT
CDR3: CASSPKGLAGSTDTQYF

J: TRBJ2-3
D: TRBD2
V: TRBV11-3
size: .
length: 16
DNA: TGTGCCAGCAGCTTAGTAAGCGGGAGCAGCACAGATACGCAGTATTTT
CDR3: CASSLVSGSSTDTQYF

J: TRBJ1-2
D: TRBD1
V: TRBV7-2
size: .
length: 13
DNA: TGTGCCAGCAGCGATGGACAGGCCTATGGCTACACCTTC
CDR3: CASSDGQAYGYTF

J: TRBJ1-4
D: TRBD1
V: TRBV6-4
size: .
length: 11
DNA: TGTGCCAGGAGGACAGGGGAAAAACTGTTTTTT
CDR3: CARRTGEKLFF

J: TRBJ2-1
D: TRBD2
V: TRBV4-1
size: .
length: 18
DNA: TGCGCCAGCAGCCGAGGGCTAGCGGGACTTCACATTTACAATGAGCAGTTCTTC
CDR3: CASSRGLAGLHIYNEQFF

J: TRBJ2-1
D: TRBD2
V: TRBV10-2
size: few
length: 16
DNA: TGCGCCAGCAGTGAGCGGGGACTAGCGTTTTACAATGAGCAGTTCTTC
CDR3: CASSERGLAFYNEQFF

J: TRBJ2-7
D: .
V: TRBV4-1
size: .
length: 13
DNA: TGCGCCAGCAGCCAAGAGAGGTTCTACGAGCAGTACTTC
CDR3: CASSQERFYEQYF

J: TRBJ2-3
D: TRBD1
V: TRBV18
size: .
length: 15
DNA: TGTGCCAGCTCACCTGACAGGGTTAGCACAGATACGCAGTATTTT
CDR3: CASSPDRVSTDTQYF

J: TRBJ2-7
D: .
V: TRBV20-1
size: few
length: 16
DNA: TGCAGTGCTAGAGATAGCGATTTTCGGGTTATCGGCGAGCAGTACTTC
CDR3: CSARDSDFRVIGEQYF

J: TRBJ2-3
D: TRBD1
V: TRBV28
size: few
length: 15
DNA: TGTGCCAGCAGCCCCGGACAGGTCGCCACAGATACGCAGTATTTT
CDR3: CASSPGQVATDTQYF

J: TRBJ1-1
D: .
V: TRBV5-1
size: .
length: 15
DNA: TGCGCCAGCAGCCCTATAAACCAACCGCACACTGAAGCTTTCTTT
CDR3: CASSPINQPHTEAFF

J: TRBJ2-7
D: TRBD2
V: TRBV4-1
size: .
length: 16
DNA: TGCGCCAGCAGCCAACGCACTAGCGGGAGAATCAGCGAGCAGTACTTC
CDR3: CASSQRTSGRISEQYF

J: TRBJ2-5
D: .
V: TRBV10-1
size: few
length: 13
DNA: TGCGCCAGCAGTGAGGGCAGCCGAGAGACCCAGTACTTC
CDR3: CASSEGSRETQYF

J: TRBJ2-5
D: .
V: TRBV4-2
size: .
length: 16
DNA: TGTGCCAGCAGCCAAGATAGGGGGGGATACCAAGAGACCCAGTACTTC
CDR3: CASSQDRGGYQETQYF

J: TRBJ2-7
D: TRBD1
V: TRBV27
size: few
length: 13
DNA: TGTGCCAGCAGTGGGACAGGGAGCAACGAGCAGTACTTC
CDR3: CASSGTGSNEQYF

J: TRBJ2-5
D: TRBD2
V: TRBV4-1
size: few
length: 16
DNA: TGCGCCAGCAGCCCAGAGTCCGGAGCGGGAGTAAGGGAGCAGTACTTC
CDR3: CASSPESGAGVREQYF

J: TRBJ1-5
D: TRBD1
V: TRBV7-2
size: .
length: 15
DNA: TGTGCCAGCAGCAGCATCAGGGGGTCGTATCAGCCCCAGCATTTT
CDR3: CASSSIRGSYQPQHF

J: TRBJ1-1
D: .
V: TRBV6-1
size: once
length: 15
DNA: TGTGCCAGCAGTGAGCCGGCCAGGGCGAACACTGAAGCTTTCTTT
CDR3: CASSEPARANTEAFF

J: TRBJ2-1
D: .
V: TRBV7-3
size: few
length: 12
DNA: TGTGCCAGCAGCTCTGAGGGCGATGAGCAGTTCTTC
CDR3: CASSSEGDEQFF

J: TRBJ2-6
D: .
V: TRBV6-5
size: few
length: 17
DNA: TGTGCCAGCAGTTCAAGACAGCGATACTCTGGGGCCAACGTCCTGACTTTC
CDR3: CASSSRQRYSGANVLTF

J: TRBJ1-1
D: .
V: TRBV7-9
size: few
length: 14
DNA: TGTGCCAGCAGCTTACCCAGACAGAACACTGAAGCTTTCTTT
CDR3: CASSLPRQNTEAFF

J: TRBJ2-7
D: .
V: TRBV10-3
size: .
length: 13
DNA: TGTGCCATCACCCCGACCGGCAGCCACGAGCAGTACTTC
CDR3: CAITPTGSHEQYF

J: TRBJ1-1
D: TRBD1
V: TRBV7-2
size: many
length: 13
DNA: TGTGCCAGCAGGAGGGACAGGAACACTGAAGCTTTCTTT
CDR3: CASRRDRNTEAFF

J: TRBJ2-4
D: .
V: TRBV11-2
size: .
length: 11
DNA: TGTGCCAGCACTTACGGGGTGGTTCAGTACTTC
CDR3: CASTYGVVQYF

J: TRBJ1-5
D: .
V: TRBV12-3/TRBV12-4
size: .
length: 13
DNA: TGTGTCAGCAGCAACCCAGGCAATCAGCCCCAGCATTTT
CDR3: CVSSNPGNQPQHF

J: TRBJ2-5
D: .
V: TRBV28
size: .
length: 15
DNA: TGTGCCAGCAGTACTGACAGCCTGCCCCAAGAGACCCAGTACTTC
CDR3: CASSTDSLPQETQYF

J: TRBJ2-1
D: TRBD2
V: TRBV20-1
size: .
length: 17
DNA: TGCAGTGCTAGGGACTCAAATAGCGGGGCCCTCTTAAATGAGCAGTTCTTC
CDR3: CSARDSNSGALLNEQFF

J: TRBJ1-1
D: .
V: TRBV6-5
size: .
length: 13
DNA: TGTGCCAGCAGTGAGAACACCCACACTGAAGCTTTCTTT
CDR3: CASSENTHTEAFF

J: TRBJ2-7
D: .
V: TRBV20-1
size: .
length: 14
DNA: TGCAGTGCTAGAAAGACTAAGATTCCCTACGAGCAGTACTTC
CDR3: CSARKTKIPYEQYF

J: TRBJ2-5
D: .
V: TRBV12-3/TRBV12-4
size: few
length: 14
DNA: TGTGCCAGCAGTTCTGTGCCGATCCAAGAGACCCAGTACTTC
CDR3: CASSSVPIQETQYF

J: TRBJ2-7
D: TRBD1
V: TRBV5-1
size: .
length: 15
DNA: TGCGCCAGCAGCTTGGAAGGGGGCCCCACCTACGAGCAGTACTTC
CDR3: CASSLEGGPTYEQYF

J: TRBJ2-1
D: .
V: TRBV29-1
size: .
length: 13
DNA: TGCAGCGCCCGACCGATACCCTACAATGAGCAGTTCTTC
CDR3: CSARPIPYNEQFF

J: TRBJ2-2
D: .
V: TRBV4-2
size: .
length: 17
DNA: TGTGCCAGCAGCCAACCGCAGGGGAGAGGTGACACCGGGGAGCTGTTTTTT
CDR3: CASSQPQGRGDTGELFF

J: TRBJ2-2
D: TRBD1
V: TRBV6-6
size: .
length: 17
DNA: TGTGCCAGCAGTTACTCGAAAGTCGGGACAGCTACCGGGGAGCTGTTTTTT
CDR3: CASSYSKVGTATGELFF

J: TRBJ2-7
D: .
V: TRBV5-1
size: .
length: 14
DNA: TGCGCCAGCAGCTTTAAGCAGGTTGACAACGAGCAGTACTTC
CDR3: CASSFKQVDNEQYF

J: TRBJ2-5
D: TRBD1
V: TRBV5-1
size: .
length: 16
DNA: TGCGCCAGCAGCTCAACAGGGGCGCGCCGTCAAGAGACCCAGTACTTC
CDR3: CASSSTGARRQETQYF